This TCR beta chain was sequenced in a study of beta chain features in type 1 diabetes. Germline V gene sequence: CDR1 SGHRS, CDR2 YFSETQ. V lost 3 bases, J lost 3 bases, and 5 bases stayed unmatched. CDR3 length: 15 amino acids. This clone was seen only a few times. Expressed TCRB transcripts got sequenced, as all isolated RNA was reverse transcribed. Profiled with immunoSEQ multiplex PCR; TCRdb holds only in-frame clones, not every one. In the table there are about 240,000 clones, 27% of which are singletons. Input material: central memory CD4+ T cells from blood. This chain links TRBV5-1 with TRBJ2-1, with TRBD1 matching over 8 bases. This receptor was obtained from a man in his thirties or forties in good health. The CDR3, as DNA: TGCGCCAGCAGCTCCGGGACAGGTTTCTACAATGAGCAGTTCTTC. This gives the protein CASSSGTGFYNEQFF.